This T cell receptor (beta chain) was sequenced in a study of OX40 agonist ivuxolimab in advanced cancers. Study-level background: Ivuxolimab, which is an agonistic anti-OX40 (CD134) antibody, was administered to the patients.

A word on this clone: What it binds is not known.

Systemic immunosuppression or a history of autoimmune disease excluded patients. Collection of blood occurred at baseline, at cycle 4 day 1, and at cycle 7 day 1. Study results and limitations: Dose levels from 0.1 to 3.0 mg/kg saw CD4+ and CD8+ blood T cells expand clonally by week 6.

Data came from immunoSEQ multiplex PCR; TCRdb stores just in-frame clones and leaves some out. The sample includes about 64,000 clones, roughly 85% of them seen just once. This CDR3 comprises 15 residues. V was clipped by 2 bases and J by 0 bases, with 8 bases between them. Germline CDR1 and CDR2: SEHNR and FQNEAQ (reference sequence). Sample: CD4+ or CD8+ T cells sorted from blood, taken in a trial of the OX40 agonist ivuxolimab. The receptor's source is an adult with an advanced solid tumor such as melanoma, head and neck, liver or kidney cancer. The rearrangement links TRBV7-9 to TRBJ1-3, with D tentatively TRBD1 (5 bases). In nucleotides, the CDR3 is TGTGCCAGCAGCTTACGGGGGAGCTCTGGAAACACCATATATTTT. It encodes CASSLRGSSGNTIYF.